The 23 T cell receptor beta chains given below trace back to one sample, sequenced in a study of Ad26.COV2.S vaccination and SARS-CoV-2 variants. Treatment here: around 19 received Ad26.COV2.S at low or high dose, single or two shots; roughly 5 received placebo; per-sample allocation not given. Samples analyzed were those drawn on day 63 after the first vaccine or placebo injection. The repertoire was sequenced with immunoSEQ multiplex PCR; TCRdb's copy has only in-frame clones and lacks some. The table shows about 440,000 clones, with around 91% occurring only once. The starting material was peripheral blood, obtained in a trial of Ad26.COV2.S vaccine versus placebo. These receptors were collected from a person aged 18-65 years who received the Ad26.COV2.S COVID-19 vaccine or a placebo.

The chain combines TRBV6-5 with TRBJ2-7, with unresolved D. Germline V gene lookup returns CDR1 MNHEY and CDR2 SVGAGI. V dropped 7 bases and J dropped 4 bases, with 14 bases sitting between them. The length of the CDR3 is 13 residues. The CDR3 sequence is CASTPPGRYEQYF. CDR3 DNA: TGTGCCAGCACCCCACCCGGCAGGTACGAGCAGTACTTC.

V is TRBV19 and J is TRBJ2-5, with TRBD2 matching 13 bases. Germline V CDR1 and CDR2: LNHDA, SQIVND (reference sequence). The CDR3 covers 14 residues. V dropped 5 bases and J dropped 6; count of bases not matched to a gene: 3. The CDR3 nucleotides read TGTGCCAGTAGTCGGACTAGCGGGAGCAAGACCCAGTACTTC. It translates to CASSRTSGSKTQYF.

The chain couples TRBV7-2 to TRBJ2-1, with 9 positions matching TRBD2. V lost 8 bases, J lost 4 bases, and 12 bases stayed unmatched. CDR1 SGHTA and CDR2 FQGNSA come from the germline V gene. The CDR3 spans 16 residues. CDR3 DNA: TGTGCCAGCCCCTCGGGGGTAGCGGGAGAGTACAATGAGCAGTTCTTC. This translates into CASPSGVAGEYNEQFF.

The V and J genes are TRBV27 and TRBJ2-7; D is possibly TRBD2 (6 bases). Germline CDR1 is MNHEY and CDR2 is SMNVEV (reference sequence). The CDR3 totals 13 residues. V was clipped by 0 bases and J by 6 bases, with 9 bases between them. The CDR3 nucleotides are TGTGCCAGCAGTTTATCAGGCGGGATCGAGCAGTACTTC. This translates into CASSLSGGIEQYF.

The chain has TRBV4-1 and TRBJ1-2; 8 bases line up with TRBD1. V gave up 3 bases and J gave up 8 bases; unmatched junction bases: 11. The CDR3 has 15 amino acids. Germline assignment: CDR1 MGHRA and CDR2 YSYEKL. The CDR3 region has the DNA TGCGCCAGCAGCCAGTTCGGCAGGGGGCGGGAAGGCTACACCTTC. Amino acid sequence: CASSQFGRGREGYTF.

The J gene is TRBJ1-5, the V gene TRBV12-3 or TRBV12-4; TRBD1 aligns across 8 bases. The CDR3 spans 13 residues. V gave up 7 bases and J gave up 9 bases; unmatched junction bases: 8. CDR3 sequence (DNA): TGTGCCAGCAACCAGGGGGCCGTCGGGCCCCAGCATTTT. Translation: CASNQGAVGPQHF.

This clone has a single count. The genes are TRBV18 and TRBJ2-7; 7 bases align to TRBD1. This CDR3 is 15 amino acids long. Trimming cost V 3 bases and J 6 bases; bases outside gene matches: 11. Looked up from germline, CDR1 is KGHSH and CDR2 is LQKENI. The CDR3 nucleotides read TGTGCCAGCTCACCTGGGACAGCTTCTCTTCTCGAGCAGTACTTC. The encoded protein is CASSPGTASLLEQYF.

In DNA form, the CDR3 reads TGTGCCAGCAGCCCCAGACAGGGTCCCTACAATGAGCAGTTCTTC. This gives the protein CASSPRQGPYNEQFF. The rearrangement joins TRBV9 to TRBJ2-1; 7 nucleotides line up with TRBD1. Germline CDR1 SGDLS, CDR2 YYNGEE. Trimming took 4 bases from V and 2 from J; bases not matched to a gene: 6. This CDR3 is 15 amino acids long.

The chain is built from TRBV7-2 and TRBJ1-1; no clear D gene. The V end was cut by 5 bases, the J end by 11 bases, with 18 bases between. From germline, CDR1 is SGHTA and CDR2 FQGNSA. CDR3 length: 13 residues. This chain's CDR3 is CASSHQVSRVAFF. CDR3 nucleotides: TGTGCCAGCAGCCACCAGGTTAGCCGGGTGGCTTTCTTT.

This clone has a single count. The chain has TRBV10-3 and TRBJ1-1; TRBD1 agrees at 7 bases. The CDR3 has 13 residues. CDR1 and CDR2 (germline): ENHRY, SYGVKD. V dropped 9 bases and J dropped 1; count of bases not matched to a gene: 5. CDR3: CAISGGGNTEAFF. The CDR3 nucleotides are TGTGCCATTTCAGGGGGGGGGAACACTGAAGCTTTCTTT.

The chain combines TRBV28 with TRBJ2-5; D is possibly TRBD2 (6 bases). The CDR3 runs 14 residues. Germline V CDR1 and CDR2: MDHEN, SYDVKM. Trimming took off 6 bases at V and 5 bases at J, with 16 bases between the two ends. This CDR3 reads CASRPGGPEETQYF. The CDR3 nucleotides are TGTGCCAGCAGACCCGGAGGGCCGGAGGAGACCCAGTACTTC.

The gene calls are TRBV30 and TRBJ1-1; D is uncertain. CDR1 is GTSNPN and CDR2 is SVGIG in the germline V gene (reference sequence). The ends were cut back, 0 bases at V and 1 base at J, with 12 bases in the middle. CDR3 size: 15 residues. Here the CDR3 reads CAWSVRRAANTEAFF. CDR3 in DNA: TGTGCCTGGAGTGTAAGGCGAGCCGCGAACACTGAAGCTTTCTTT.

This clone was seen a few times. The chain is built from TRBV6-2 or TRBV6-3 and TRBJ1-1; no clear D. Germline values: CDR1 MNHEY, CDR2 SVGEGT. The V end lost 2 bases, the J end lost 1 base, and 14 bases lay between the germline ends. This CDR3 region has 16 residues. This CDR3 reads CASSYTGPASNTEAFF. CDR3 in DNA: TGTGCCAGCAGTTACACCGGTCCCGCCTCGAACACTGAAGCTTTCTTT.

The rearrangement links TRBV19 to TRBJ2-6; TRBD1 or TRBD2 may be the D gene (6 bases each). The V end lost 7 bases, the J end lost 0 bases, and 19 bases lay between the germline ends. Germline lookup yields CDR1 LNHDA and CDR2 SQIVND (reference sequence). The length of the CDR3 is 18 residues. The DNA of the CDR3 is TGTGCCAGTATCGCAACCGGGGGCCGAATCTCTGGGGCCAACGTCCTGACTTTC. Translating gives CASIATGGRISGANVLTF.

The chain is built from TRBV6-2 or TRBV6-3 and TRBJ1-2; no firm D call. Between the trimmed V and J ends, which lost 5 bases and 7 bases, there was a span of 14 bases. Germline V gene sequence: CDR1 MNHEY, CDR2 SVGEGT. The CDR3 has 13 residues. CDR3 nucleotides: TGTGCCAGCAGTGACCCGAACTCGGGTGGCTACACCTTC. Translation: CASSDPNSGGYTF.

The chain employs TRBV28 and TRBJ2-1; D is perhaps TRBD1 (6 bases). Trimming stripped 2 bases from V and 7 bases from J, with 15 bases between. The CDR3 covers 15 residues. Per the germline V gene, CDR1 is MDHEN and CDR2 is SYDVKM. CDR3: CASSLTGSGKNEQFF. In DNA, the CDR3 is TGTGCCAGCAGTTTAACAGGGAGTGGTAAGAATGAGCAGTTCTTC.

The V call is TRBV5-6, the J call TRBJ2-1; maybe TRBD2 (5 bases). Trimming removed 7 bases at V and 4 bases at J, with 18 bases between. This CDR3 is built from 15 residues. The germline CDR1 and CDR2 sequences are SGHDT and YYEEEE. CDR3 nucleotide sequence: TGTGCCAGCGACTATCAGAAATTTAAATACAATGAGCAGTTCTTC. It is translated as CASDYQKFKYNEQFF.

The chain employs TRBV5-4 and TRBJ2-4; TRBD2 might be the D (5 bases). Looked up from germline, CDR1 is SGHNT and CDR2 is YYREEE (reference sequence). Trimming took off 5 bases at V and 1 base at J, with 25 bases between the two ends. The CDR3 length is 19 residues. The CDR3 bases are TGTGCCAGCAGTTTCAGTCTAGCAAAGTTGGCTCTGGCCAAAAACATTCAGTACTTC. Translated, it gives CASSFSLAKLALAKNIQYF.

Remarks on this clone: The limits of the CDR3 on the DNA are not certain, so only TCRdb's listed CDR3 is given. V usage is TRBV12-1 and J usage is TRBJ2-3; the table assigns TRBD1, which was not confirmed against the DNA. TRBV12-1 is given as a pseudogene. 16 amino acids form the CDR3, both terminal residues included. The CDR3 here is CASSSSWGQGTDTQYF.

The CDR3 DNA follows: TGTGCCAGTGTTGGGACAGTCGGTCGGACCTACGAGCAGTACTTC. Protein: CASVGTVGRTYEQYF. V gene TRBV19 combines with J gene TRBJ2-7; 7 bases agree with TRBD1. J gave up 2 bases and V 8 bases, and 12 bases lay outside the gene matches. CDR1 is LNHDA, CDR2 SQIVND, per germline (reference sequence). CDR3 length: 15 residues.

V gene TRBV6-5 combines with J gene TRBJ2-1; 8 bases align to TRBD2. Germline CDR1 is MNHEY and CDR2 is SVGAGI. The CDR3 sequence is 16 residues long. The ends lost 1 base at V and 2 bases at J; junction bases unmatched: 4. The CDR3 loop reads CASSYFELAAYNEQFF. The CDR3, as DNA: TGTGCCAGCAGTTACTTCGAACTAGCGGCCTACAATGAGCAGTTCTTC.

The chain uses TRBV7-2 and TRBJ2-3; weak D call: TRBD2 (6 bases). CDR3 length: 15 amino acids. Deletions cut 5 bases from V and 2 bases from J, with 14 bases between. The germline V gene has CDR1 SGHTA and CDR2 FQGNSA. CDR3 in DNA: TGTGCCAGCAGCCCCTCCGGGACTCACACAGATACGCAGTATTTT. This translates into CASSPSGTHTDTQYF.

The rearrangement links TRBV5-1 to TRBJ2-3; a possible D gene is TRBD2 (6 bases). Trimming shortened V by 0 bases and J by 2 bases, and 13 bases separated the two germline ends. The CDR3 is made up of 16 amino acids. Germline V gene sequence: CDR1 SGHRS, CDR2 YFSETQ. The CDR3 protein is CASSLAVSGYTDTQYF. CDR3 coding DNA: TGCGCCAGCAGCTTGGCCGTTAGCGGATACACAGATACGCAGTATTTT. Full variable domain (outside the CDR3, taken from reference TRBV5-1 and TRBJ2-3): KAGVTQTPRYLIKTRGQQVTLSCSPISGHRSVSWYQQTPGQGLQFLFEYFSETQRNKGNFPGRFSGRQFSNSRSEMNVSTLELGDSALYLCASSLAVSGYTDTQYFGPGTRLTVL.